What follows describes a single T cell receptor (beta chain). V lost 4 bases and J lost 8; bases outside the gene matches: 5. Germline CDR1 is LNHDA and CDR2 is SQIVND (reference sequence). The length of the CDR3 is 14 residues. These data come from a study of blood T cell repertoires in COVID-19. Original analysis: Estimation of nucleated cell counts was performed using reference gene primer amplification. The method was immunoSEQ multiplex PCR; TCRdb's version includes in-frame clones alone and lacks a portion of them. That table supplies the V and J calls and clone size; D and trimming were determined from the DNA. The table shows hundreds of thousands of clones, with around nine tenths occurring only once.

The chain links TRBV19 to TRBJ1-4, with TRBD1 matching 9 bases. The TCR originated in a woman between 35 and 50 years old who had recovered from COVID-19. Sequencing was carried out using peripheral blood. The CDR3 region is CASSRGQGWEKLFF. The CDR3 nucleotides are TGTGCCAGTAGTAGGGGACAGGGTTGGGAAAAACTGTTTTTT.